Listed below are T cell receptor beta chains from one sample, sequenced in a study of monozygotic twins with inflammatory bowel disease. TCRdb reprocessed the 5' RACE reads, with one entry per CDR3 protein and no DNA. This sample lists about 440,000 distinct CDR3 sequences; its ten largest clones have about 2.4%. Sequencing was carried out using blood. The receptors were gathered from a human donor with ulcerative colitis or Crohn's disease, or a healthy co-twin of an affected twin (not recorded which). The CDR3 runs from the conserved cysteine through the conserved F or W.

v_call,j_call,cdr3_aa
TRBV27,TRBJ2-4,CASSLDQAKNIQYF
TRBV5-1,TRBJ1-2,CASSLEYSNHGYTF
TRBV5-1,TRBJ1-1,CASRYSDTEAFF
TRBV3-1,TRBJ1-1,CASSQDPLGTEAFF
TRBV7-2,TRBJ2-1,CASSLGAGGKEQFF
TRBV12-3/TRBV12-4,TRBJ2-7,CASSRDRGINYEQYF
TRBV4-1,TRBJ2-3,CASSPLGSGGASDTQYF
TRBV5-1,TRBJ2-7,CASSQGREQYF
TRBV10-3,TRBJ2-1,CATTSGGAIDDQFF
TRBV7-2,TRBJ2-1,CASSLEGLQANEQFF
TRBV10-3,TRBJ2-7,CAISDSGTSGSYEQYF
TRBV9,TRBJ2-6,CASSVGWGLNSGANVLTF
TRBV11-2,TRBJ2-2,CASSPLPGGWYTGELFF
TRBV20-1,TRBJ1-5,CSARGDTNQPQHF
TRBV5-1,TRBJ1-1,CASSRQGVHTEAFF
TRBV20-1,TRBJ1-1,CSAPRTGVYTEAFF
TRBV7-8,TRBJ2-7,CASSSGGLSPYEQYF
TRBV9,TRBJ2-3,CASSVRRGPDTQYF
TRBV7-8,TRBJ2-1,CASTNSIPAFYNEQFF
TRBV24-1,TRBJ1-4,CATRALRDRDEKLFF
TRBV29-1,TRBJ1-2,CSVDGVKNYGYTF
TRBV27,TRBJ2-1,CASSPRLAGLYNEQFF
TRBV5-1,TRBJ2-5,CASSLAGHAQETQYF
TRBV11-2,TRBJ2-3,CASSLVAGGQDTQYF
TRBV5-4,TRBJ1-1,CASSLKTGMNTEAFF
TRBV29-1,TRBJ2-1,CSVSGRAWSEQFF
TRBV6-5,TRBJ2-7,CASSYIRGNEQYF
TRBV18,TRBJ2-3,CASSPPGQGTDTQYF
TRBV3-1,TRBJ2-1,CASSPRVAGVLYNEQFF